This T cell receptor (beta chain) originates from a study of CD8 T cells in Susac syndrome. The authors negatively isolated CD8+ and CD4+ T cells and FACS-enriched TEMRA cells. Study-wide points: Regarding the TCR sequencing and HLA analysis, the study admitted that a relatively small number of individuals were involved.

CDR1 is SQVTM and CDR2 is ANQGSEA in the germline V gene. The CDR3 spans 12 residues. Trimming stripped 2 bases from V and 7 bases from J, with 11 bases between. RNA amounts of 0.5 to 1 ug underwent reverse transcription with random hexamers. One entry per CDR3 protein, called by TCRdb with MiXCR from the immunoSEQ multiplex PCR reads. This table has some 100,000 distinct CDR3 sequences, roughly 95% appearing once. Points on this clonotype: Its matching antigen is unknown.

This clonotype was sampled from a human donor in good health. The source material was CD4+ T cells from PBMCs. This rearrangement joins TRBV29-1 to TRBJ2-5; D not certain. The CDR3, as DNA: TGCAGCGTTGAATTGGATAGCTTGACCCAGTACTTC. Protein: CSVELDSLTQYF.